The next 4 T cell receptor beta chains were all read from a single sample in a study of blood T cell repertoires in COVID-19. Assay used: immunoSEQ multiplex PCR; TCRdb lists only in-frame clones, some missing. The sample lists 270,000 or so clones; over 75% were seen once. Sequenced input: peripheral blood. The receptors come from a human donor in a cohort sampled during active COVID-19.

The chain combines TRBV4-2 with TRBJ1-3; D ambiguous. Germline values: CDR1 LGHNA, CDR2 YNFKEQ. The CDR3 has 16 residues. Trimming stripped 1 base from V and 3 bases from J, with 13 bases between. The CDR3 DNA sequence: TGTGCCAGCAGCCAAGGTTCAGTCGGAGGTGGAAACACCATATATTTT. Encoded protein: CASSQGSVGGGNTIYF.

The V and J genes are TRBV5-1 and TRBJ2-3, with 11 nucleotides matching TRBD2. Germline V lookup: CDR1 SGHRS, CDR2 YFSETQ. This CDR3 region has 16 residues. V trimming: 4 bases; J trimming: 0 bases; junction bases outside the gene matches: 4. CDR3 nucleotide sequence: TGCGCCAGCAGCCAACTAGCGGGAGTTAGCACAGATACGCAGTATTTT. This translates into CASSQLAGVSTDTQYF.

The V gene is TRBV7-9, the J gene TRBJ1-5, with 8 bases aligning to TRBD1. CDR3 size: 14 residues. Germline CDR1 is SEHNR and CDR2 is FQNEAQ (reference sequence). With 4 bases clipped from V and 7 bases from J, the junction kept 6 bases outside the gene matches. The CDR3 reads CASSSSGGGQPQHF. Here the CDR3 DNA reads TGTGCCAGCAGCTCCTCAGGGGGCGGGCAGCCCCAGCATTTT. Drawing the rest from reference TRBV7-9 and TRBJ1-5, the complete variable domain is DTGVSQNPRHKITKRGQNVTFRCDPISEHNRLYWYRQTLGQGPEFLTYFQNEAQLEKSRLLSDRFSAERPKGSFSTLEIQRTEQGDSAMYLCASSSSGGGQPQHFGDGTRLSIL.

To note about this clone: This specimen includes other DNA sequences encoding the same CDR3. The V gene is TRBV4-3, the J gene TRBJ1-1, with TRBD1 as a possible D gene (5 bases). Germline V lookup: CDR1 LGHNA, CDR2 YSLEER. Trimming pared 0 bases from V and 5 bases from J, leaving 7 bases between. The length of the CDR3 is 13 residues. The CDR3 sequence is CASSQDRGTEAFF. CDR3 coding DNA: TGCGCCAGCAGCCAAGATAGGGGAACTGAAGCTTTCTTT.